These 19 T cell receptor beta chains originate from one sample sequenced in a study of radiotherapy plus CTLA-4 blockade in lung cancer. This table comes from immunoSEQ multiplex PCR, and its TCRdb copy is limited to in-frame clones, with some not included. This table has tens of thousands of clones, around 86% appearing once. Specimen: peripheral blood, collected from a patient treated with radiotherapy plus ipilimumab. The receptors were gathered from a human donor with non-small cell lung cancer that progressed on radiotherapy plus ipilimumab.

This clone was recorded only once. The CDR3 DNA reads TGTGCCAGCAGCCGCTATCCGGGACTAGCGGGTGGGAAATACAATGAGCAGTTCTTC. It encodes CASSRYPGLAGGKYNEQFF. The V gene is TRBV7-9, the J gene TRBJ2-1; 12 bases are a match to TRBD2. Germline CDR1 SEHNR, CDR2 FQNEAQ (reference sequence). J was trimmed by 4 bases and V by 5 bases; bases with no gene match: 15. This CDR3 comprises 19 residues.

The rearrangement uses TRBV29-1 and TRBJ1-2, with D perhaps matching TRBD1 (5 bases). The V and J ends lost 3 bases and 8 bases respectively, with 7 bases between them. CDR1 SQVTM and CDR2 ANQGSEA come from the germline V gene. CDR3 size: 10 residues. The CDR3 spells CSVDWDGYTF. The CDR3 DNA reads as TGCAGCGTTGATTGGGACGGCTACACCTTC.

The chain has TRBV6-6 and TRBJ2-1; 9 nucleotides line up with TRBD1. Germline V gene lookup returns CDR1 MNHNY and CDR2 SVGAGI (reference sequence). J lost 5 bases, V lost 6 bases, and 11 bases had no gene match. This CDR3 is 16 amino acids long. The CDR3 DNA is TGTGCCAGCAGAAGAGGACAGGGGTACCCAAACAATGAGCAGTTCTTC. Translating it yields CASRRGQGYPNNEQFF.

V usage is TRBV19 and J usage is TRBJ1-5; 7 bases are shared with TRBD1. V lost 8 bases to trimming and J lost 0 bases; unmatched junction nucleotides: 16. The germline V gene encodes CDR1 LNHDA and CDR2 SQIVND (reference sequence). The CDR3 extends over 18 amino acids. CDR3 in DNA: TGTGCCAGTCGGACAGGCGAAAGCTCAGACTATAGCAATCAGCCCCAGCATTTT. It specifies CASRTGESSDYSNQPQHF. Combining the CDR3 with reference TRBV19 and TRBJ1-5 gives the whole variable domain DGGITQSPKYLFRKEGQNVTLSCEQNLNHDAMYWYRQDPGQGLRLIYYSQIVNDFQKGDIAEGYSVSREKKESFPLTVTSAQKNPTAFYLCASRTGESSDYSNQPQHFGDGTRLSIL.

V gene TRBV28 combines with J gene TRBJ2-5, with D tentatively TRBD1 (6 bases). Trimming removed 1 base from V and 5 bases from J, with 14 bases in between. CDR1 and CDR2 from the germline V gene are MDHEN and SYDVKM. This CDR3 has 15 amino acids. CDR3 nucleotide sequence: TGTGCCAGCAGTTTATTAGGGGACCAGGGGGAGACCCAGTACTTC. Its translation is CASSLLGDQGETQYF.

The V gene is TRBV4-3, the J gene TRBJ1-5; D is perhaps TRBD1 (5 bases). The CDR3 length is 19 residues. CDR1 LGHNA and CDR2 YSLEER come from the germline V gene. V was shortened by 1 base and J by 0 bases, with 19 bases between the two germline ends. The DNA for the CDR3 is TGCGCCAGCAGCCAAGGGGCGGGGGGACGTAAATATAGCAATCAGCCCCAGCATTTT. Translated: CASSQGAGGRKYSNQPQHF.

This clone was seen just once. The rearrangement links TRBV5-1 to TRBJ2-1, with D unclear. The V end was cut by 4 bases, the J end by 0 bases, with 8 bases between. Germline-derived CDR1 and CDR2 are SGHRS and YFSETQ. The CDR3 is made up of 14 amino acids. The CDR3 is CASSIESSYNEQFF. CDR3 DNA: TGCGCCAGCAGCATAGAGAGCTCCTACAATGAGCAGTTCTTC.

The chain has TRBV7-2 and TRBJ1-2; D possibly corresponds to TRBD1 (5 bases). V dropped 4 bases and J dropped 6 bases, with 21 bases sitting between them. The germline gives CDR1 SGHTA, CDR2 FQGNSA. This CDR3 spans 16 amino acids. The DNA of the CDR3 is TGTGCCAGCAGCTCCTCCCCCACAGGTGAAGAGAATGGCTACACCTTC. Its translation is CASSSSPTGEENGYTF. Combining the CDR3 with reference TRBV7-2 and TRBJ1-2 gives the whole variable domain GAGVSQSPSNKVTEKGKDVELRCDPISGHTALYWYRQSLGQGLEFLIYFQGNSAPDKSGLPSDRFSAERTGGSVSTLTIQRTQQEDSAVYLCASSSSPTGEENGYTFGSGTRLTVV.

V gene TRBV4-2 combines with J gene TRBJ2-3, with 7 bases lining up with TRBD2. From germline, CDR1 is LGHNA and CDR2 YNFKEQ. The CDR3 has 16 amino acids. The junction had 3 bases not matched to a gene; V was cut back by 0 bases and J by 0 bases. CDR3 coding DNA: TGTGCCAGCAGCCAAGATTGGCGGGGGAGCACAGATACGCAGTATTTT. Translating it yields CASSQDWRGSTDTQYF.

The chain is built from TRBV28 and TRBJ2-7, with 10 bases aligning to TRBD2. CDR3 length: 17 amino acids. CDR1 MDHEN and CDR2 SYDVKM come from the germline V gene. V trimming: 5 bases; J trimming: 5 bases; junction bases outside the gene matches: 15. CDR3 in amino acids: CASSRPWERGGFHEQYF. In DNA, the CDR3 is TGTGCCAGCAGTCGCCCTTGGGAGCGGGGGGGCTTCCACGAGCAGTACTTC.

The CDR3 loop is CASSCTDTQYF. CDR3 sequence (DNA): TGTGCCAGCAGCTGCACAGATACGCAGTATTTT. The chain combines TRBV6-4 with TRBJ2-3; D uncertain. CDR3 length equals 11 residues. V was trimmed by 6 bases and J by 1 base, leaving 2 bases between them. Germline V CDR1 and CDR2: MRHNA, SNTAGT.

V and J are TRBV7-2 and TRBJ1-5, with 7 nucleotides matching TRBD1. After removal of 1 base from V and 5 bases from J, the junction contained 2 bases not matched to a gene. The CDR3 consists of 14 residues. Germline V CDR1 and CDR2: SGHTA, FQGNSA. The CDR3 region is CASSLGQGYQPQHF. CDR3 bases: TGTGCCAGCAGCTTAGGACAGGGCTATCAGCCCCAGCATTTT.

In this sample, this clone turned up once. The chain combines TRBV6-1 with TRBJ2-6; D is unclear. V dropped 2 bases and J dropped 0 bases, with 14 bases sitting between them. This CDR3 contains 18 residues. In germline, CDR1 is MNHNS, CDR2 SASEGT. CDR3 sequence (DNA): TGTGCCAGCAGTGAACACTTCTTTATAGGCTCTGGGGCCAACGTCCTGACTTTC. This translates into CASSEHFFIGSGANVLTF.

The chain employs TRBV15 and TRBJ1-1, with 8 bases matching TRBD1. J gave up 4 bases and V 6 bases, and 7 bases lay outside the gene matches. This CDR3 region has 14 residues. CDR1 LNHNV and CDR2 YYDKDF come from the germline V gene (reference sequence). CDR3 residues: CATSSDRGGTEAFF. CDR3 DNA sequence: TGTGCCACCAGTAGCGACAGGGGTGGCACTGAAGCTTTCTTT.

The rearrangement uses TRBV21-1 and TRBJ2-3; whether TRBD1, the table's D call, matches the DNA was not checked. TRBV21-1 is a pseudogene. This CDR3 region has 17 residues. The CDR3 protein is CASSMGVDRGRTDTQYF. CDR3 coding DNA: TGTGCCAGCAGCATGGGTGTAGACAGGGGGCGAACAGATACGCAGTATTTT.

The chain is built from TRBV6-1 and TRBJ2-7; TRBD2 aligns across 7 bases. Germline V lookup: CDR1 MNHNS, CDR2 SASEGT. The CDR3 loop spans 14 amino acids. With 7 bases clipped from V and 0 bases from J, the junction kept 6 bases outside the gene matches. The CDR3 loop reads CASTLGGASYEQYF. The CDR3 DNA reads TGTGCCAGCACACTGGGAGGGGCCTCCTACGAGCAGTACTTC.

This clone was observed once. This chain links TRBV28 with TRBJ1-1; TRBD1 is a possible D gene (6 bases). Between the trimmed V and J ends, which lost 3 bases and 1 base, there was a span of 12 bases. The CDR3 length is 15 residues. In germline, CDR1 is MDHEN, CDR2 SYDVKM. DNA of the CDR3: TGTGCCAGCAGTTTCGGGGGCTCGGGGAACACTGAAGCTTTCTTT. This gives the protein CASSFGGSGNTEAFF.

V is TRBV13 and J is TRBJ2-7, with 7 bases identical to TRBD2. This CDR3 has 16 amino acids. Germline-derived CDR1 and CDR2 are PRHDT and FYEKMQ (reference sequence). The J segment lost 2 bases and the V segment lost 6 bases, leaving 13 bases of the junction unmatched. CDR3 residues: CASSWGRVATPYEQYF. CDR3 nucleotide sequence: TGTGCCAGCAGTTGGGGGAGGGTGGCCACCCCCTACGAGCAGTACTTC.

This chain joins TRBV28 and TRBJ1-1; D not certain. This CDR3 spans 15 amino acids. CDR1 is MDHEN, CDR2 SYDVKM, per germline. V was clipped by 6 bases and J by 4 bases, with 18 bases between them. The CDR3 region has the DNA TGTGCCAGCAGCCCGTCAGCCGGCGCGTCCACTGAAGCTTTCTTT. It specifies CASSPSAGASTEAFF.